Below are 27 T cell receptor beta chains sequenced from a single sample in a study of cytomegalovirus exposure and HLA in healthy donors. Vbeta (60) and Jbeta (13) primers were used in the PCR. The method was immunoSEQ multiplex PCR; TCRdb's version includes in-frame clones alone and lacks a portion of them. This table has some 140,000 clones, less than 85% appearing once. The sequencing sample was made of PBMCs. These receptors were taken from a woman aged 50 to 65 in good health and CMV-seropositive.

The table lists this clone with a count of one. The CDR3 reads CASRPRQEAYEQYF. CDR3 DNA: TGTGCCAGTAGGCCGCGACAGGAAGCCTACGAGCAGTACTTC. This sequence joins TRBV19 and TRBJ2-7; tentatively, D is TRBD1 (6 bases). The CDR3 loop spans 14 amino acids. CDR1 and CDR2 (germline): LNHDA, SQIVND (reference sequence). V was pared by 6 bases and J by 2 bases, with 14 bases between.

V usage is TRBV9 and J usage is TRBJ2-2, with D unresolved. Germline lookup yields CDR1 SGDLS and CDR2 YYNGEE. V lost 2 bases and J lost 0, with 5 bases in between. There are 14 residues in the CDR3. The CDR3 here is CASSVQSNTGELFF. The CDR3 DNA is TGTGCCAGCAGCGTGCAGTCGAACACCGGGGAGCTGTTTTTT.

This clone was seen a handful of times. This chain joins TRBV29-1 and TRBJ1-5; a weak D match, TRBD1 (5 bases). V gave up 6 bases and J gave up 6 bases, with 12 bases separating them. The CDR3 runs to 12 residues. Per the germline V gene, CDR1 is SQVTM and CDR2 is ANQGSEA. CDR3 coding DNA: TGCAGCGTAGGGGACGGGGGTCAGCCCCAGCATTTT. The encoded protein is CSVGDGGQPQHF.

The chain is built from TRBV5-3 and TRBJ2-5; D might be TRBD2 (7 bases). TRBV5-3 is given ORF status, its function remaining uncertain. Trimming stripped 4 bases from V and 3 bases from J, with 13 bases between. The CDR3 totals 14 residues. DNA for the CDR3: TGTGCCAGAAGCCGGGGGGCAGGGAAAGAGACCCAGTACTTC. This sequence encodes CARSRGAGKETQYF.

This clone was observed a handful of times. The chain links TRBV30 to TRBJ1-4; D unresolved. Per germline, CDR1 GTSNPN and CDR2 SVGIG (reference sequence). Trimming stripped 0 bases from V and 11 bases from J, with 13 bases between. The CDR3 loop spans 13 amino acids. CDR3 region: CAWSVEGSAKLFF. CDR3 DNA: TGTGCCTGGAGTGTAGAGGGATCGGCCAAACTGTTTTTT.

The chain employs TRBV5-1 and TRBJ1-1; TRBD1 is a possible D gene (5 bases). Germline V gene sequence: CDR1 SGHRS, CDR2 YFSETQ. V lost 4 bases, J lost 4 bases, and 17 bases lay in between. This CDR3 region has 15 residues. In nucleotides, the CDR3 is TGCGCCAGCAGCATGGCCGGGGGTGGGACCACTGAAGCTTTCTTT. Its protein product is CASSMAGGGTTEAFF. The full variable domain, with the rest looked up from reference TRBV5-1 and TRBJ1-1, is KAGVTQTPRYLIKTRGQQVTLSCSPISGHRSVSWYQQTPGQGLQFLFEYFSETQRNKGNFPGRFSGRQFSNSRSEMNVSTLELGDSALYLCASSMAGGGTTEAFFGQGTRLTVV.

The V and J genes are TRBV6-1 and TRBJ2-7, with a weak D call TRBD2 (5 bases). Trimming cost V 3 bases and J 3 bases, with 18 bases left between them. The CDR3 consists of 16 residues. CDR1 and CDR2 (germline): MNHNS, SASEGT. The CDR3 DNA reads TGTGCCAGCAGTGAGACTCCGACAAGACGGGGCTACGAGCAGTACTTC. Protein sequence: CASSETPTRRGYEQYF.

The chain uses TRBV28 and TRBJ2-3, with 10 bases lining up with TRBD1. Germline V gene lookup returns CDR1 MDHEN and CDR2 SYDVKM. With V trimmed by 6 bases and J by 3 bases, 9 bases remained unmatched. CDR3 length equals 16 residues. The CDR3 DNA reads TGTGCCAGCAGACCTCACCGGGACAGGGGAACAGATACGCAGTATTTT. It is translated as CASRPHRDRGTDTQYF.

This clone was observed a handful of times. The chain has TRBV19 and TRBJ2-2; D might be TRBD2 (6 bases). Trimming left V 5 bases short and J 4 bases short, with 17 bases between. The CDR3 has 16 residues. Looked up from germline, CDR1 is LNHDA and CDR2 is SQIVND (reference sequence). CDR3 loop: CASSPVGGSGTGELFF. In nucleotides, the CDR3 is TGTGCCAGTAGTCCCGTGGGGGGTAGCGGCACCGGGGAGCTGTTTTTT.

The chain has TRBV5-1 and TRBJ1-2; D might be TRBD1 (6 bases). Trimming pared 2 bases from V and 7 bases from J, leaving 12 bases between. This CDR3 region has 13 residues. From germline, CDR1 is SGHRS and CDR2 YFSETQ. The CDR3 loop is CASSFEGVGGYTF. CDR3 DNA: TGCGCCAGCAGCTTTGAGGGGGTTGGTGGCTACACCTTC.

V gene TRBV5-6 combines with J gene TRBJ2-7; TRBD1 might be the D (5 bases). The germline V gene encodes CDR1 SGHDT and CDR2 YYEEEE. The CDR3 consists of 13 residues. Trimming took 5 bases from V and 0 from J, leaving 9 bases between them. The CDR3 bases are TGTGCCAGCAGGATGACAGCCTCCTACGAGCAGTACTTC. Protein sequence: CASRMTASYEQYF.

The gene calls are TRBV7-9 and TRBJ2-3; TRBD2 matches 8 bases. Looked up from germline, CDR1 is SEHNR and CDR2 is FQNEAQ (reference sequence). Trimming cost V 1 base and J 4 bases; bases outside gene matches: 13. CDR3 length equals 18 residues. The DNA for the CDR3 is TGTGCCAGCAGCTTAGAATGGTCTCGGGGGGGCGGGGCAGATACGCAGTATTTT. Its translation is CASSLEWSRGGGADTQYF.

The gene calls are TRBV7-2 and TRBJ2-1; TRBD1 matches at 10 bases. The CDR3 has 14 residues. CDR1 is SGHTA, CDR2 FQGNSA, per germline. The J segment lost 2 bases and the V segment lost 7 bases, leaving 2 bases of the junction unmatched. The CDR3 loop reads CASIGTGAYNEQFF. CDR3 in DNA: TGTGCCAGCATCGGGACAGGGGCCTACAATGAGCAGTTCTTC.

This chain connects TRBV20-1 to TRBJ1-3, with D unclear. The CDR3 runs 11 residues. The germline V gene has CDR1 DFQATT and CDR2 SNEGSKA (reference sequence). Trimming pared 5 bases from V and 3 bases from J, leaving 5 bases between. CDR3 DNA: TGCAGTGCTCGCTATGGAAACACCATATATTTT. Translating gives CSARYGNTIYF.

In nucleotides, the CDR3 is TGCACCAGCAGCCAAGATGGTAAGGGCGGGGGGGCCTCATCATTCAGAAAGACCCAGTACTTC. It yields the protein CTSSQDGKGGGASSFRKTQYF. The chain employs TRBV1 and TRBJ2-5; the table's D call, TRBD2, was not checked against the DNA. TRBV1 is a documented pseudogene. This CDR3 contains 21 residues.

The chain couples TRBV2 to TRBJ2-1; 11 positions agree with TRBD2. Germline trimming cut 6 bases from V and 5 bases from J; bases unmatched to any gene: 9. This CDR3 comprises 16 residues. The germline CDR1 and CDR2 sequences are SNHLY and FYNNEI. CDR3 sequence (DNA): TGTGCCAGCAGACCTACCCTAGCGGGGGGAGACAATGAGCAGTTCTTC. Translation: CASRPTLAGGDNEQFF.

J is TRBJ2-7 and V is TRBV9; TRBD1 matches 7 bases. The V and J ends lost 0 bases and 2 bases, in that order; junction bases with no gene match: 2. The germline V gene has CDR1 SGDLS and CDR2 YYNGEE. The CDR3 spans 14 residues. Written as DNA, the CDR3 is TGTGCCAGCAGCGTAGCCGGACAGGCCTACGAGCAGTACTTC. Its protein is CASSVAGQAYEQYF.

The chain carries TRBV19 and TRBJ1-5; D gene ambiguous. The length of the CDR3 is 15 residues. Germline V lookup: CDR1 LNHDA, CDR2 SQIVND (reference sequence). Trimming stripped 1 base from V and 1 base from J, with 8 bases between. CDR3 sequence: CASSIAIGSNQPQHF. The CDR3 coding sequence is TGTGCCAGTAGTATAGCGATCGGGAGCAATCAGCCCCAGCATTTT.

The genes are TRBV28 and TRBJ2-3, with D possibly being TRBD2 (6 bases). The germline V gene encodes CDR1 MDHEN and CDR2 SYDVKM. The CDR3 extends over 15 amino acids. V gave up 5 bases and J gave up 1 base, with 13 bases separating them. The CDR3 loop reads CASSRPGLGTDTQYF. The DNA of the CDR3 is TGTGCCAGCAGTCGACCGGGACTCGGCACAGATACGCAGTATTTT.

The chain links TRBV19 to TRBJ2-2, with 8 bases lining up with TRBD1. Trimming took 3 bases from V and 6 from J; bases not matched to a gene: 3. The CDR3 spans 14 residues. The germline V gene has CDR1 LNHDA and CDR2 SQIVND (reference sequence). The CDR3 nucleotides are TGTGCCAGTAGTATTTCAGGGGGCGCCGGGGAGCTGTTTTTT. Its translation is CASSISGGAGELFF.

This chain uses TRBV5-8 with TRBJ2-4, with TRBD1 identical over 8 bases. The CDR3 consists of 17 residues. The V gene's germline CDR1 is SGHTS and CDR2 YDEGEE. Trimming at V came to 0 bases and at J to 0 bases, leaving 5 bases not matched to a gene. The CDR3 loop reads CASSLALGTGAKNIQYF. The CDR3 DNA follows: TGTGCCAGCAGCTTGGCTCTTGGGACAGGAGCCAAAAACATTCAGTACTTC. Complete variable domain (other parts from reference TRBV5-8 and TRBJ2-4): EAGVTQSPTHLIKTRGQQATLRCSPISGHTSVYWYQQALGLGLQFLLWYDEGEERNRGNFPPRFSGRQFPNYSSELNVNALELEDSALYLCASSLALGTGAKNIQYFGAGTRLSVL.

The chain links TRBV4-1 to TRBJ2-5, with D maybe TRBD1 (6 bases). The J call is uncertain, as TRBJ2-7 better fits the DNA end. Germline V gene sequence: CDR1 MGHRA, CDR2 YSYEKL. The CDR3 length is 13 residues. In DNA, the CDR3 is TGCGCCAGCAGCCAAAACAGGGCCAACGAGCAGTACTTC. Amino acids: CASSQNRANEQYF.

CDR3 sequence: CASSLSGDTLYEQYF. The CDR3 bases are TGCGCCAGCAGCTTGTCAGGGGACACCCTCTACGAGCAGTACTTC. V and J are TRBV5-1 and TRBJ2-7, with D possibly matching TRBD1 (6 bases). Looked up from germline, CDR1 is SGHRS and CDR2 is YFSETQ. The CDR3 loop spans 15 amino acids. Trimming stripped 1 base from V and 3 bases from J, with 14 bases between.

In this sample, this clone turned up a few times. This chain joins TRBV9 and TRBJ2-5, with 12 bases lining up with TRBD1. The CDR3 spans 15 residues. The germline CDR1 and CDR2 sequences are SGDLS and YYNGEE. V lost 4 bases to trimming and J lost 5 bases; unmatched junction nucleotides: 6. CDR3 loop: CASSTGTGGLETQYF. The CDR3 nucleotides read TGTGCCAGCAGCACAGGGACAGGGGGCTTGGAGACCCAGTACTTC.

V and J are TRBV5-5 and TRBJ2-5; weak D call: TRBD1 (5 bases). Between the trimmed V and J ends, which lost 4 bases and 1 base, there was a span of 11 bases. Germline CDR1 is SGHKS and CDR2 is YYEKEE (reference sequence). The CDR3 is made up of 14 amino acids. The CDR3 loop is CASSPQGTQETQYF. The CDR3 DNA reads TGTGCCAGCAGCCCCCAGGGTACCCAAGAGACCCAGTACTTC.

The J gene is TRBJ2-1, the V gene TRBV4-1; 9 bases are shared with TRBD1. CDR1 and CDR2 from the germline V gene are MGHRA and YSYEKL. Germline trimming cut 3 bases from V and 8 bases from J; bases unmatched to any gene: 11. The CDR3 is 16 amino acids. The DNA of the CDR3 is TGCGCCAGCAGCCAGCCCCGGGACAGGGTGGGGGATGAGCAGTTCTTC. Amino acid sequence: CASSQPRDRVGDEQFF.

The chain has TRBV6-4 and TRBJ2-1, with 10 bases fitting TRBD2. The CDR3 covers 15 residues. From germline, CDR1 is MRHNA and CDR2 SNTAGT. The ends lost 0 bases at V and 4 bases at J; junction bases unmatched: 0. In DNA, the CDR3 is TGTGCCAGCAGTGACTCGACTAGCGGGTACAATGAGCAGTTCTTC. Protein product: CASSDSTSGYNEQFF.